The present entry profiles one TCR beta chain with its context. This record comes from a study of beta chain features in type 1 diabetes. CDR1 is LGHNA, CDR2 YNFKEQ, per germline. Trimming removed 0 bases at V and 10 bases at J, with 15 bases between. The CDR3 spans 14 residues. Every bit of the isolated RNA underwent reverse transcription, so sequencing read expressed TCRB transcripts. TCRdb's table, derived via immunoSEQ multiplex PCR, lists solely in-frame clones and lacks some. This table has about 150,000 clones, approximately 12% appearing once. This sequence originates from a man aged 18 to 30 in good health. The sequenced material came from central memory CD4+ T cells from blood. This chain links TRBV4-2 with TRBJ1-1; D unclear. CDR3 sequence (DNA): TGTGCCAGCAGCCAAGACTCGGGTAGGGAGGTAGCTTTCTTT. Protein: CASSQDSGREVAFF.